This entry lists 5 T cell receptor beta chains sequenced from one sample in a study of T cells after yellow fever vaccination. One entry per CDR3 protein, called by TCRdb with MiXCR from the 5' RACE reads. The sample has about 630,000 distinct CDR3 sequences; approximately 13% are singletons. Sample: PBMCs, taken on the day of the yellow fever booster vaccination. The receptors originated from a man aged 25 to 40 who received the YFV17D yellow fever vaccine.

The chain links TRBV3-1 to TRBJ1-1; D is undetermined. V was clipped by 0 bases and J by 3 bases, with 5 bases between them. The CDR3 sequence is 13 residues long. In germline, CDR1 is LGHDT, CDR2 YNNKEL (reference sequence). CDR3 sequence: CASSQDFHTEAFF. The CDR3 DNA follows: TGTGCCAGCAGCCAAGATTTCCACACTGAAGCTTTCTTT.

V and J are TRBV5-1 and TRBJ2-7; D unresolved. CDR1 is SGHRS, CDR2 YFSETQ, per germline. Trimming cost V 2 bases and J 2 bases, with 11 bases left between them. This CDR3 is built from 14 residues. Written as DNA, the CDR3 is TGCGCCAGCAGCTTCGAGACAACGACCTACGAGCAGTACTTC. Its protein product is CASSFETTTYEQYF.

This clonotype was picked up a small number of times. V usage is TRBV12-3 or TRBV12-4 and J usage is TRBJ2-7; no clear D. V lost 0 bases and J lost 2, with 14 bases in between. CDR3 length equals 16 residues. CDR3: CASSLALSGFPYEQYF. The CDR3 DNA reads as TGTGCCAGCAGTTTAGCGCTATCCGGGTTCCCCTACGAGCAGTACTTC.

This clonotype was detected only a few times. The J gene is TRBJ2-3, the V gene TRBV7-2; 9 positions match TRBD2. Trimming removed 3 bases from V and 4 bases from J; junction bases left unmatched: 5. The CDR3 has 15 residues. CDR1 is SGHTA and CDR2 is FQGNSA in the germline V gene. The CDR3 spells CASSFSGSPSDTQYF. CDR3 in DNA: TGTGCCAGCAGCTTTAGCGGGAGTCCTTCAGATACGCAGTATTTT. Complete variable domain (other parts from reference TRBV7-2 and TRBJ2-3): GAGVSQSPSNKVTEKGKDVELRCDPISGHTALYWYRQSLGQGLEFLIYFQGNSAPDKSGLPSDRFSAERTGGSVSTLTIQRTQQEDSAVYLCASSFSGSPSDTQYFGPGTRLTVL.

This clonotype was found many times. The V call is TRBV7-6, the J call TRBJ2-7; D gene unclear. V was clipped by 5 bases and J by 2 bases, with 13 bases between them. Germline V lookup: CDR1 SGHVS, CDR2 FNYEAQ. The CDR3 is 14 amino acids. CDR3 loop: CASSTLPDAYEQYF. DNA for the CDR3: TGTGCCAGCAGCACCCTTCCTGACGCCTACGAGCAGTACTTC.